The 10 T cell receptor beta chains below were found in one sample sequenced in a study of shared clonotypes between healthy human individuals. Sequenced by immunoSEQ multiplex PCR; TCRdb stores in-frame clones only, minus some. The table shows approximately 1,000,000 clones, with approximately 80% occurring only once. The sequenced material came from memory CD4+ T cells from PBMCs. Subset: CD45RA-negative fraction. These receptors all stem from a man between 18 and 29 years old in good health. Some clones in this sample may be carry-over from other donors' samples.

This clone was recorded a few times. J is TRBJ2-2 and V is TRBV5-1; D gene uncertain. The V and J ends lost 5 bases and 0 bases respectively, with 5 bases between them. Germline V CDR1 and CDR2: SGHRS, YFSETQ. The CDR3 extends over 13 amino acids. In nucleotides, the CDR3 is TGCGCCAGCAGGGAGACGAACACCGGGGAGCTGTTTTTT. It codes for CASRETNTGELFF. Using reference TRBV5-1 and TRBJ2-2 for the parts outside the CDR3, the full variable domain is KAGVTQTPRYLIKTRGQQVTLSCSPISGHRSVSWYQQTPGQGLQFLFEYFSETQRNKGNFPGRFSGRQFSNSRSEMNVSTLELGDSALYLCASRETNTGELFFGEGSRLTVL.

The chain carries TRBV30 and TRBJ1-1; D gene unclear. V was clipped by 4 bases and J by 10 bases, with 4 bases between them. This CDR3 spans 8 amino acids. Germline V CDR1 and CDR2: GTSNPN, SVGIG (reference sequence). The CDR3 loop is CAWKPAFF. DNA of the CDR3: TGTGCCTGGAAACCAGCTTTCTTT. Complete variable domain (other parts from reference TRBV30 and TRBJ1-1): SQTIHQWPATLVQPVGSPLSLECTVEGTSNPNLYWYRQAAGRGLQLLFYSVGIGQISSEVPQNLSASRPQDRQFILSSKKLLLSDSGFYLCAWKPAFFGQGTRLTVV.

The DNA of the CDR3 is TGTGCCAGCAGTTCCTACTCCGGAGGGCTAACTAATGAAAAACTGTTTTTT. It codes for CASSSYSGGLTNEKLFF. V is TRBV27 and J is TRBJ1-4; D call uncertain. Per the germline V gene, CDR1 is MNHEY and CDR2 is SMNVEV (reference sequence). The CDR3 extends over 17 amino acids. V was shortened by 4 bases and J by 1 base, with 16 bases between the two germline ends.

Concerning this clone itself: This may arise from a read error, as a much more abundant clone is one base away. The same CDR3 can be traced to other DNA sequences in this sample. The gene calls are TRBV7-3 and TRBJ2-3; 10 bases are shared with TRBD2. The CDR3 totals 15 residues. Looked up from germline, CDR1 is SGHTA and CDR2 is FQGTGA. J lost 1 base, V lost 5 bases, and 3 bases had no gene match. CDR3 loop: CASSPTSGRTDTQYF. The CDR3 region has the DNA TGTGCCAGCAGCCCGACTAGCGGGCGCACAGATACGCAGTATTTT. Variable domain in full (rest from reference TRBV7-3 and TRBJ2-3): GAGVSQTPSNKVTEKGKYVELRCDPISGHTALYWYRQSLGQGPEFLIYFQGTGAADDSGLPNDRFFAVRPEGSVSTLKIQRTERGDSAVYLCASSPTSGRTDTQYFGPGTRLTVL.

The chain couples TRBV29-1 to TRBJ2-1, with 10 bases fitting TRBD2. V was pared by 3 bases and J by 12 bases, with 11 bases of the junction left unmatched. Germline V CDR1 and CDR2: SQVTM, ANQGSEA. The length of the CDR3 is 14 residues. The CDR3 sequence is CSVEVLAGEKGQFF. For the CDR3, the DNA is TGCAGCGTTGAGGTTCTAGCGGGAGAGAAGGGGCAGTTCTTC.

The chain employs TRBV18 and TRBJ2-3; D is perhaps TRBD1 (5 bases). Trimming removed 2 bases from V and 0 bases from J, with 9 bases in between. Germline-derived CDR1 and CDR2 are KGHSH and LQKENI. The CDR3 totals 15 residues. The CDR3 DNA reads TGTGCCAGCTCACCAGGGGCGGACAGCACAGATACGCAGTATTTT. It codes for CASSPGADSTDTQYF. The entire variable domain, with the rest obtained from reference TRBV18 and TRBJ2-3, is as follows: NAGVMQNPRHLVRRRGQEARLRCSPMKGHSHVYWYRQLPEEGLKFMVYLQKENIIDESGMPKERFSAEFPKEGPSILRIQQVVRGDSAAYFCASSPGADSTDTQYFGPGTRLTVL.

The chain links TRBV2 to TRBJ1-5; no clear D gene. V lost 3 bases to trimming and J lost 1 base, with 7 bases between them. The CDR3 sequence is 14 residues long. The V gene's germline CDR1 is SNHLY and CDR2 FYNNEI. The DNA of the CDR3 is TGTGCCAGCAGTGAGTGGGTGAGCAATCAGCCCCAGCATTTT. This encodes CASSEWVSNQPQHF.

This chain uses TRBV6-5 with TRBJ1-2, with D perhaps matching TRBD1 (5 bases). V lost 0 bases, J lost 6 bases, and 14 bases lay in between. Germline lookup yields CDR1 MNHEY and CDR2 SVGAGI. The CDR3 has 15 amino acids. The CDR3 DNA sequence: TGTGCCAGCAGTTACTCCGCAGGGAGCACGGATGGCTACACCTTC. It codes for CASSYSAGSTDGYTF.

The chain employs TRBV5-1 and TRBJ2-5; D is tentatively TRBD1 or TRBD2 (5 bases each). The germline gives CDR1 SGHRS, CDR2 YFSETQ. This CDR3 has 16 residues. Trimming cost V 0 bases and J 5 bases, with 17 bases left between them. The CDR3 DNA sequence: TGCGCCAGCAGCTTGGGCGAGGGACCCCTAGGGGAGACCCAGTACTTC. Protein: CASSLGEGPLGETQYF.

This sequence joins TRBV5-1 and TRBJ2-7; 7 bases are a match to TRBD2. The germline V gene encodes CDR1 SGHRS and CDR2 YFSETQ. This CDR3 contains 15 residues. V lost 0 bases, J lost 1 base, and 4 bases stayed unmatched. The CDR3 DNA reads TGCGCCAGCAGCTTGGCGGCGGGGGATTCCTACGAGCAGTACTTC. Its protein is CASSLAAGDSYEQYF.